This is a list of T cell receptor beta chains from one sample in a study of blood T cell repertoires in COVID-19. Assay: immunoSEQ multiplex PCR; the TCRdb copy retains only in-frame clones and omits some. The profile shows approximately 75,000 clones, 65% to 90% of them singletons. The sequencing sample was made of peripheral blood. All receptors derive from an elderly man with COVID-19, enrolled during active disease. The conserved cysteine and the conserved F or W are not part of the CDR3 here. Each record gives: D gene, J gene, V gene, CDR3 protein. D genes are given only for firm matches.

>TRBD2|TRBJ2-1|TRBV7-9
ASSSSGLAGGRGF
>NA|TRBJ1-6|TRBV6-5
ASSNQANSPLH
>NA|TRBJ2-7|TRBV27
ASSLRRGTYEQY
>TRBD1|TRBJ2-7|TRBV7-7
ASSPRQGAHYEQY
>NA|TRBJ1-5|TRBV15
ATSRDGSQPQH
>TRBD1|TRBJ1-4|TRBV9
ASSVGLGQLNEKLF
>NA|TRBJ1-6|TRBV6-1
ASSDPAGLNSPLH
>NA|TRBJ2-2|TRBV5-6
ASSTRGGHRAGELF
>TRBD1|TRBJ1-2|TRBV4-3
ASSLGQGNGYT
>TRBD1|TRBJ1-5|TRBV5-5
ASSDRTGFYQPQH
>TRBD1|TRBJ2-2|TRBV28
ASSLTGQHTGELF
>TRBD2|TRBJ2-7|TRBV5-4
ASSRASGTTYEQY
>TRBD2|TRBJ2-5|TRBV2
ASSWTSGVGETQY
>TRBD2|TRBJ2-5|TRBV4-1
ASSQDGGGGAQETQY
>TRBD1|TRBJ1-1|TRBV5-5
ASSLVTGSRSEAF
>NA|TRBJ2-1|TRBV9
ASSYRDTKTYNEQF
>TRBD2|TRBJ2-1|TRBV7-9
ASSSQRGGYNEQF
>NA|TRBJ2-3|TRBV7-8
ASSPRDTQY
>TRBD1|TRBJ1-2|TRBV19
ASRDGQGVYYGYT
>NA|TRBJ1-2|TRBV6-1
ASSEWPGAEGYGYT
>NA|TRBJ1-1|TRBV13
ASSQFTGRMNTEAF
>NA|TRBJ1-5|TRBV3-1/TRBV3-2
ASSQDHGRSQPQH
>NA|TRBJ2-5|TRBV5-6
ASRAPGLGGETQY
>TRBD1|TRBJ1-3|TRBV3-1/TRBV3-2
ASSLQGALGNTIY
>NA|TRBJ1-5|TRBV9
ASSERASNQPQH
>NA|TRBJ2-6|TRBV19
ASSIRSGANVLT
>NA|TRBJ1-1|TRBV19
ASSMGLGSEAF
>TRBD1|TRBJ1-2|TRBV12-3/TRBV12-4
ASTLAGGWGYT
>NA|TRBJ2-4|TRBV6-1
ASSEGIGSHIQY
>TRBD1|TRBJ2-4|TRBV3-1/TRBV3-2
ASSQTLAGGRDIQY
>TRBD2|TRBJ2-5|TRBV6-5
ASSWPTSGGQETQY
>TRBD1|TRBJ2-7|TRBV12-3/TRBV12-4
ATWTGGPYEQY
>TRBD1|TRBJ1-4|TRBV9
ASSAGQTNEKLF
>NA|TRBJ2-2|TRBV2
ASSLQGGELF
>TRBD1|TRBJ1-1|TRBV2
ASRRTGQGTEAF
>TRBD2|TRBJ2-3|TRBV29-1
SLRLAGRSDTQY
>NA|TRBJ2-5|TRBV5-1
ASSFGGAQETQY
>TRBD2|TRBJ2-7|TRBV4-2
ASSQVASGSYEQY
>TRBD1|TRBJ1-2|TRBV5-1
ASSLQGANYGYT
>TRBD1|TRBJ1-1|TRBV11-2
ASSVGQGGTEAF
>TRBD1|TRBJ2-7|TRBV6-5
ASSFPVGQGAYEQY
>NA|TRBJ1-1|TRBV4-3
ASSQDLEGAEAF
>TRBD2|TRBJ2-1|TRBV5-1
ASSLVPSGGTNEQF
>TRBD2|TRBJ2-1|TRBV18
ASSPGTSGRNEQF
>NA|TRBJ2-6|TRBV28
ASSSPGQRGANVLT
>TRBD1|TRBJ2-2|TRBV10-1
ASSVEPGQGKLF
>NA|TRBJ2-7|TRBV27
ASTNEQY
>NA|TRBJ1-1|TRBV7-2
ASSLQGSRDTEAF
>NA|TRBJ1-4|TRBV5-6
ASSSRRNEKLF
>TRBD1|TRBJ1-2|TRBV6-6
ASNLQGARGYT
>NA|TRBJ2-1|TRBV6-2/TRBV6-3
ASSPGDNEQF
>TRBD1|TRBJ1-6|TRBV24-1
ATSDLGQGARSPLH